The next 8 T cell receptor beta chains were all read from a single sample in a study of blood T cell repertoires in COVID-19. Profiled with immunoSEQ multiplex PCR; TCRdb holds only in-frame clones, not every one. The sample yields 180,000 or so clones, about 86% seen once. The sample comprised peripheral blood. These receptors were obtained from a man between 60 and 70 years old with acute or convalescent COVID-19.

This chain links TRBV9 with TRBJ1-2; D perhaps matches TRBD1 (5 bases). V lost 0 bases, J lost 7 bases, and 16 bases lay in between. The CDR3 runs 15 residues. Germline-derived CDR1 and CDR2 are SGDLS and YYNGEE. CDR3 in amino acids: CASSVVGGGSSGYTF. The DNA of the CDR3 is TGTGCCAGCAGCGTAGTTGGCGGGGGGTCGAGTGGCTACACCTTC.

This chain connects TRBV24-1 to TRBJ2-5, with D tentatively TRBD2 (6 bases). V lost 5 bases and J lost 3, with 15 bases in between. The CDR3 is 15 amino acids. The germline V gene encodes CDR1 KGHDR and CDR2 SFDVKD. CDR3 sequence: CATSVRLASEETQYF. The CDR3 bases are TGTGCCACCAGTGTACGTCTAGCGTCCGAAGAGACCCAGTACTTC.

The chain is built from TRBV28 and TRBJ1-6; maybe TRBD1 (6 bases). Trimming took off 6 bases at V and 9 bases at J, with 9 bases between the two ends. Per the germline V gene, CDR1 is MDHEN and CDR2 is SYDVKM. This CDR3 is 12 amino acids long. This CDR3 is CASRPQGSPLHF. The CDR3 DNA reads TGTGCCAGCAGACCACAGGGTTCACCCCTCCACTTT.

This sequence joins TRBV28 and TRBJ1-4; the match to TRBD1 covers 8 bases. Germline trimming cut 3 bases from V and 12 bases from J; bases unmatched to any gene: 0. CDR3 size: 11 residues. Germline-derived CDR1 and CDR2 are MDHEN and SYDVKM. The CDR3, as DNA: TGTGCCAGCAGTTTGACAGGGGAACTGTTTTTT. This gives the protein CASSLTGELFF.

The CDR3 reads CASSVPDGHPTNTGELFF. The DNA of the CDR3 is TGTGCCAGCAGCGTACCCGATGGGCACCCAACGAACACCGGGGAGCTGTTTTTT. This chain joins TRBV9 and TRBJ2-2; D uncertain. In germline, CDR1 is SGDLS, CDR2 YYNGEE. Trimming took off 1 base at V and 0 bases at J, with 16 bases between the two ends. CDR3 size: 18 residues.

V and J are TRBV12-3 or TRBV12-4 and TRBJ1-2; D may be TRBD1 (5 bases). This CDR3 has 13 residues. V was clipped by 6 bases and J by 8 bases, with 16 bases between them. The CDR3 protein is CASSPRVRWGYTF. Here the CDR3 DNA reads TGTGCCAGCAGCCCCAGGGTTCGGTGGGGCTACACCTTC.

CDR3 bases: TGTGCCAGCAGTTTACGCCCCCCAGGCGCAACTAATGAAAAACTGTTTTTT. As protein: CASSLRPPGATNEKLFF. The chain has TRBV27 and TRBJ1-4, with D uncertain. Germline V gene lookup returns CDR1 MNHEY and CDR2 SMNVEV (reference sequence). The length of the CDR3 is 17 residues. V lost 2 bases and J 0 bases, leaving 13 bases between the germline ends.

This sequence joins TRBV5-1 and TRBJ2-2, with D possibly TRBD1 on 6 matching bases. V was shortened by 6 bases and J by 1 base, with 16 bases between the two germline ends. This CDR3 spans 16 amino acids. Germline lookup yields CDR1 SGHRS and CDR2 YFSETQ. The CDR3 DNA reads TGCGCCAGCACCCCTAATGGGGGCGGGAACACCGGGGAGCTGTTTTTT. It specifies CASTPNGGGNTGELFF.